Listed here are 3 T cell receptor beta chains from one sample, sequenced in a study of T cell repertoires in cytomegalovirus infection. Via MiXCR, TCRdb re-called the reads, giving one row per CDR3 protein. The sample records a few hundred thousand distinct CDR3 sequences, approximately 9.1% being singletons. Sequencing was carried out using PBMCs. Every receptor here comes from a human donor in good health (CMV status not recorded). Some clones in this sample may be carry-over from other donors' samples.

J is TRBJ2-7 and V is TRBV25-1, with TRBD1 matching over 9 bases. CDR3 length equals 13 residues. Germline-derived CDR1 and CDR2 are MGHDK and SYGVNS. V lost 4 bases to trimming and J lost 9 bases; unmatched junction nucleotides: 7. The CDR3, as DNA: TGTGCCAGCAGTGCGTGGGACAGGGCGTCGCAGTACTTC. It is translated as CASSAWDRASQYF.

This clonotype was seen ten or more times. The chain carries TRBV6-2 or TRBV6-3 and TRBJ1-5; no firm D call. With 6 bases removed from V and 0 bases from J, the gap between germline ends came to 12 bases. The germline V gene has CDR1 MNHEY and CDR2 SVGEGT. The length of the CDR3 is 15 residues. The CDR3 DNA reads TGTGCCAGCAGACCGGCAGACTATAGCAATCAGCCCCAGCATTTT. Amino acids: CASRPADYSNQPQHF.

This clonotype was counted ten times or more. The chain recombines TRBV5-1 with TRBJ2-2; either TRBD1 or TRBD2 may supply D (5 bases each). Between the trimmed V and J ends, which lost 4 bases and 1 base, there was a span of 8 bases. Germline V gives CDR1 SGHRS, CDR2 YFSETQ. CDR3 length equals 14 residues. CDR3 residues: CASSRDGNTGELFF. The CDR3 DNA reads as TGCGCCAGCAGCCGGGACGGGAACACCGGGGAGCTGTTTTTT.